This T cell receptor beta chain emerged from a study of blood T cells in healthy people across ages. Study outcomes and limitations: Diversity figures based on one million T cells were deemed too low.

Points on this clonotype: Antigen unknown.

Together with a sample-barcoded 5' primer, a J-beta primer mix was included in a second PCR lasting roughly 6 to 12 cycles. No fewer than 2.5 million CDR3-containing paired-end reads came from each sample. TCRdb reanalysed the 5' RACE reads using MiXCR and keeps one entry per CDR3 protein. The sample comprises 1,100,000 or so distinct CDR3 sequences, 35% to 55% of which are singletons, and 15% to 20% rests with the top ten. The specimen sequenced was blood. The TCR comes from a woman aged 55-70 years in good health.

CDR3 coding DNA: TGTGCCAGCAGCCAAGGTGGGGCAGGGATGAAGGGCTACACCTTC. Its translation: CASSQGGAGMKGYTF. This sequence joins TRBV4-2 and TRBJ1-2; D possibly corresponds to TRBD1 (5 bases). V was cut by 1 base and J by 8 bases, with 17 bases left in between. The CDR3 length is 15 residues. Germline V CDR1 and CDR2: LGHNA, YNFKEQ.